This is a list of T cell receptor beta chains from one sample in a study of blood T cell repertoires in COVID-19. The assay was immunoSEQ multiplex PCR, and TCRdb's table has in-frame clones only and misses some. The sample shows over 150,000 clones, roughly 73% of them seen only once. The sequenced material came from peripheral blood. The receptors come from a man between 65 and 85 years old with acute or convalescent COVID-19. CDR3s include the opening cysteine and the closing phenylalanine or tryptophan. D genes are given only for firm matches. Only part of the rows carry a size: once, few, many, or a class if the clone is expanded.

CDR3nt: TGTGCCAGCAGCCTAATGCCGGGACAGCAAGAGACCCAGTACTTC
CDR3aa: CASSLMPGQQETQYF
v_gene: TRBV11-1
abundance: .
d_gene: TRBD1
j_gene: TRBJ2-5

CDR3nt: TGTGCCATCAGTGAGACACGGACTAGCGGAGGGACCTACAATGAGCAGTTCTTC
CDR3aa: CAISETRTSGGTYNEQFF
v_gene: TRBV10-3
abundance: .
d_gene: TRBD2
j_gene: TRBJ2-1

CDR3nt: TGTGCCAGCAGCTTGGCATTCCTAGGAAACACCATATATTTT
CDR3aa: CASSLAFLGNTIYF
v_gene: TRBV5-8
abundance: .
d_gene: .
j_gene: TRBJ1-3

CDR3nt: TGTGCCAGCAGTTCCTTGGCAGTCGGGGAAAAACTGTTTTTT
CDR3aa: CASSSLAVGEKLFF
v_gene: TRBV27
abundance: .
d_gene: .
j_gene: TRBJ1-4

CDR3nt: TGTGCCAGTAGTATTAGGGGTGGTGGGGCCAACGTCCTGACTTTC
CDR3aa: CASSIRGGGANVLTF
v_gene: TRBV19
abundance: few
d_gene: .
j_gene: TRBJ2-6

CDR3nt: TGTGCCAGCAGGGCGAGCGGGAGGAATTCCTACGAGCAGTACTTC
CDR3aa: CASRASGRNSYEQYF
v_gene: TRBV6-5
abundance: .
d_gene: TRBD2
j_gene: TRBJ2-7

CDR3nt: TGTGCCAGTAGTAACCTGGCCCCCATTCAGTACTTC
CDR3aa: CASSNLAPIQYF
v_gene: TRBV19
abundance: .
d_gene: .
j_gene: TRBJ2-4

CDR3nt: TGTGCCAGCAGCTCAAAAGGAGGTTCTAGCGGGAGTAATGAGCAGTTCTTC
CDR3aa: CASSSKGGSSGSNEQFF
v_gene: TRBV7-3
abundance: .
d_gene: TRBD2
j_gene: TRBJ2-1

CDR3nt: TGTGCCAGCAGCCTATACCAAGAGACCCAGTACTTC
CDR3aa: CASSLYQETQYF
v_gene: TRBV14
abundance: .
d_gene: .
j_gene: TRBJ2-5

CDR3nt: TGCAGCGTTGGTCAACAGGGGAATGATGGCTACACCTTC
CDR3aa: CSVGQQGNDGYTF
v_gene: TRBV29-1
abundance: once
d_gene: TRBD1
j_gene: TRBJ1-2

CDR3nt: TGTGCCAGCAGCTGGACAGGGGACTATGGCTACACCTTC
CDR3aa: CASSWTGDYGYTF
v_gene: TRBV5-6
abundance: .
d_gene: TRBD1
j_gene: TRBJ1-2

CDR3nt: TGCGCCAGCAGAATAGCGGGGCTTTACACAGATACGCAGTATTTT
CDR3aa: CASRIAGLYTDTQYF
v_gene: TRBV5-1
abundance: .
d_gene: TRBD2
j_gene: TRBJ2-3

CDR3nt: TGCAGCGTTGCCCCAGACAGTAGTACGCAGTATTTT
CDR3aa: CSVAPDSSTQYF
v_gene: TRBV29-1
abundance: .
d_gene: .
j_gene: TRBJ2-3

CDR3nt: TGTGCCAGCAGCCCGATATCCTCAGGAAGCTCCTACGAGCAGTACTTC
CDR3aa: CASSPISSGSSYEQYF
v_gene: TRBV11-2
abundance: .
d_gene: .
j_gene: TRBJ2-7